The 6 T cell receptor beta chains in this list originate from one sample, sequenced in a study of neurological immune-mediated disorders. TCRdb re-called the 5' RACE reads through MiXCR, storing one row per CDR3 protein. The sample shows about 88,000 distinct CDR3 sequences, 3.5% to 4% of them seen only once. Specimen: PBMCs. The receptor source for this set is a woman in her late teens or twenties with multiple sclerosis.

This clonotype was detected many times. The chain employs TRBV7-6 and TRBJ2-2; a possible D gene is TRBD1 (7 bases). V lost 3 bases and J lost 5, with 16 bases in between. The CDR3 spans 16 residues. CDR1 and CDR2 from the germline V gene are SGHVS and FNYEAQ. CDR3 DNA: TGTGCCAGCAGCTTTCGCGGGACAGAAAAAACCGGGGAGCTGTTTTTT. Amino acids: CASSFRGTEKTGELFF.

This clonotype was detected many times. The chain is built from TRBV4-1 and TRBJ1-4, with TRBD1 matching 10 bases. The CDR3 is 14 residues long. Looked up from germline, CDR1 is MGHRA and CDR2 is YSYEKL. With V trimmed by 8 bases and J by 7 bases, 7 bases remained unmatched. The CDR3 DNA sequence: TGCGCCAGCCGGAGACAGGGGGCGTTTGAAAAACTGTTTTTT. Translated, it gives CASRRQGAFEKLFF.

This clonotype has at least ten counts. The gene calls are TRBV10-3 and TRBJ2-7; 7 nucleotides match TRBD2. V lost 0 bases, J lost 2 bases, and 4 bases stayed unmatched. This CDR3 is 15 amino acids long. CDR1 is ENHRY, CDR2 SYGVKD, per germline. CDR3 DNA: TGTGCCATCAGTGAGTCCGTGGCGGGAGCCTACGAGCAGTACTTC. Its translation: CAISESVAGAYEQYF.

This clonotype was picked up a small number of times. A much bigger clone sits one base away, suggesting this may be a read error. The chain combines TRBV6-6 with TRBJ2-7, with TRBD1 as a possible D gene (5 bases). This CDR3 is 11 amino acids long. Germline V gene data show CDR1 as MNHNY and CDR2 as SVGAGI (reference sequence). DNA for the CDR3: TGTGACAGCGATAGGGGCTACGAGCAGTACTTC. Translating gives CDSDRGYEQYF.

A remark on this clonotype: This may come from a read error, since a much larger clone is one base off. The chain carries TRBV10-3 and TRBJ2-3; D not resolved. CDR1 and CDR2 (germline): ENHRY, SYGVKD. The CDR3 is 14 amino acids. Deletions cut 6 bases from V and 2 bases from J, with 12 bases between. Here the CDR3 DNA reads TGTGCCATCAGGTCTGGTGAGAACACAGATACGCAGTATTTT. Translating it yields CAIRSGENTDTQYF.

At least ten counts were recorded for this clonotype. The V call is TRBV7-2, the J call TRBJ2-2; a weak D match, TRBD1 (6 bases). Germline values: CDR1 SGHTA, CDR2 FQGNSA. The CDR3 is made up of 16 amino acids. With 1 base removed from V and 4 bases from J, the gap between germline ends came to 13 bases. The CDR3 region is CASSLGQGPSTGELFF. CDR3 DNA: TGTGCCAGCAGCTTAGGTCAGGGGCCTTCCACCGGGGAGCTGTTTTTT.